The rows below give T cell receptor beta chains drawn from one sample of a study of CD8 T cells in ankylosing spondylitis. TCRdb redid the calling of the 5' RACE reads with MiXCR, one entry per CDR3 protein. The sample yields under 950,000 distinct CDR3 sequences, around 19% seen once. The sequenced material came from blood, either unsorted or a sorted T cell fraction (not recorded which). The receptors derive from a male donor with ankylosing spondylitis. Both conserved end residues are part of each CDR3. A D gene is named only where the DNA matches it firmly. For some rows the clone size is stated as once, few or many, or as a class when expanded; others skip it.

cdr3_aa: CASTLEPDRVVYYGYTF
cdr3_nt: TGCGCCAGCACCTTAGAACCCGACAGGGTGGTATACTATGGCTACACCTTC
d_call: TRBD1
j_call: TRBJ1-2
clone_size: few
v_call: TRBV5-1

cdr3_aa: CASSFSWDEQYF
cdr3_nt: TGTGCCAGCAGCTTCAGTTGGGACGAGCAGTACTTC
d_call: -
j_call: TRBJ2-7
clone_size: -
v_call: TRBV7-6

cdr3_aa: CASSPTPSNQPQHF
cdr3_nt: TGCGCCAGCAGCCCGACACCTAGCAATCAGCCCCAGCATTTT
d_call: -
j_call: TRBJ1-5
clone_size: few
v_call: TRBV5-1

cdr3_aa: CASSLRLAQETQYF
cdr3_nt: TGTGCCAGCAGCTTAAGACTAGCCCAAGAGACCCAGTACTTC
d_call: TRBD2
j_call: TRBJ2-5
clone_size: -
v_call: TRBV7-9

cdr3_aa: CASSDGTAKLNYGYTF
cdr3_nt: TGTGCCAGTAGTGACGGGACAGCTAAGCTCAACTATGGCTACACCTTC
d_call: TRBD1
j_call: TRBJ1-2
clone_size: -
v_call: TRBV19

cdr3_aa: CASSLTGAGPLHF
cdr3_nt: TGTGCCAGCAGTTTAACAGGGGCTGGACCCCTCCACTTT
d_call: TRBD1
j_call: TRBJ1-6
clone_size: few
v_call: TRBV12-3/TRBV12-4

cdr3_aa: CASSFHYEQYF
cdr3_nt: TGTGCCAGCAGCTTCCACTACGAGCAGTACTTC
d_call: -
j_call: TRBJ2-7
clone_size: few
v_call: TRBV11-2

cdr3_aa: CSANGEVGAGGSDTQYF
cdr3_nt: TGCAGTGCTAACGGGGAGGTAGGGGCTGGTGGATCTGATACGCAGTATTTT
d_call: -
j_call: TRBJ2-3
clone_size: -
v_call: TRBV20-1

cdr3_aa: CSASLLLKDNEQFF
cdr3_nt: TGCAGTGCTAGTTTACTACTCAAAGACAATGAGCAGTTCTTC
d_call: -
j_call: TRBJ2-1
clone_size: -
v_call: TRBV20-1

cdr3_aa: CASSLRQSAPSNTEAFF
cdr3_nt: TGTGCCAGCAGCTTACGGCAGTCAGCCCCCTCGAACACTGAAGCTTTCTTT
d_call: -
j_call: TRBJ1-1
clone_size: few
v_call: TRBV7-9

cdr3_aa: CASSRSGNGNSPLHF
cdr3_nt: TGCGCCAGCAGCAGGTCCGGGAACGGCAATTCACCCCTCCACTTT
d_call: -
j_call: TRBJ1-6
clone_size: -
v_call: TRBV5-1

cdr3_aa: CASSPPRGMTDTQYF
cdr3_nt: TGTGCCAGCTCACCACCGCGGGGGATGACAGATACGCAGTATTTT
d_call: TRBD2
j_call: TRBJ2-3
clone_size: few
v_call: TRBV18

cdr3_aa: CASSTPRGGTYNEQFF
cdr3_nt: TGTGCCAGCAGCACCCCCAGGGGTGGGACTTACAATGAGCAGTTCTTC
d_call: -
j_call: TRBJ2-1
clone_size: -
v_call: TRBV5-5